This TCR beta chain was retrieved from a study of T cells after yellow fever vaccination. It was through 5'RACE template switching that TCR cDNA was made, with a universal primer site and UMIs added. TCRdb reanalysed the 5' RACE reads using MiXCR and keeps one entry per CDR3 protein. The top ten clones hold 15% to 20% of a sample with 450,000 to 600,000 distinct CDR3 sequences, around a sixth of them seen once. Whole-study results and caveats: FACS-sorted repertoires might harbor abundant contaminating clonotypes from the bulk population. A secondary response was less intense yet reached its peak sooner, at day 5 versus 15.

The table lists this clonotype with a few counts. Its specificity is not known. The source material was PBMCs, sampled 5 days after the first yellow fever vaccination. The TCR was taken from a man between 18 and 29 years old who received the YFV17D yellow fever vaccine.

As DNA, the CDR3 is TGTGCCAGCAGTGATGGCAGGGGATGGACTGAAGCTTTCTTT. Translated: CASSDGRGWTEAFF. The chain has TRBV2 and TRBJ1-1; possible D gene TRBD1, 6 bases. The CDR3 extends over 14 amino acids. Germline loops: CDR1 SNHLY, CDR2 FYNNEI. Trimming removed 3 bases at V and 5 bases at J, with 13 bases between.